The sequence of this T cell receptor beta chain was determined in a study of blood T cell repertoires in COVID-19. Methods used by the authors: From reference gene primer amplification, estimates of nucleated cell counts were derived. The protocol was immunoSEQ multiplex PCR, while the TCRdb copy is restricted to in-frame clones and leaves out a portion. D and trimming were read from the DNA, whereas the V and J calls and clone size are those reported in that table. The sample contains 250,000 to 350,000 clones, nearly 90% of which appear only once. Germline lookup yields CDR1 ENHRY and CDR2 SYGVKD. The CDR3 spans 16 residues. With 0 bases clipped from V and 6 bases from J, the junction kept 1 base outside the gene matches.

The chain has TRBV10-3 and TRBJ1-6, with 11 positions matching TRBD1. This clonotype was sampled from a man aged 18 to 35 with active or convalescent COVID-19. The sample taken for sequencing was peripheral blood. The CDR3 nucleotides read TGTGCCATCAGTGAGTCTGGGACAGGGGGTAATTCACCCCTCCACTTT. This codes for CAISESGTGGNSPLHF.